This T cell receptor beta chain was sequenced for a study of early T cells in non-severe SARS-CoV-2 infection. This clonotype was detected only a few times. MiXCR, run by TCRdb on the 5' RACE reads, gives a single entry per CDR3 protein. In the table there are about 29,000 distinct CDR3 sequences, over 3.5% of which are singletons. CDR1 SNHLY and CDR2 FYNNEI come from the germline V gene. The J segment lost 4 bases and the V segment lost 5 bases, leaving 7 bases of the junction unmatched. The CDR3 is 14 residues long. This sequence was found in an adult who was a healthcare worker with PCR-confirmed SARS-CoV-2 infection or an uninfected control (not recorded which). Sequencing was performed on whole blood. The chain recombines TRBV2 with TRBJ1-2, with TRBD1 identical over 7 bases. The CDR3 sequence: CASSQTGRRYGYTF. For the CDR3, the DNA is TGTGCCAGCAGTCAGACAGGGAGGCGCTATGGCTACACCTTC.